This T cell receptor (beta chain) was retrieved from a study of blood T cell repertoires in COVID-19 (dated by TCRdb to 2020 to 2021). Turning to the overall study: Samples from collaborators originated in the United States, Italy and Spain and spanned both the acute and convalescent phases of COVID-19. The prospective study material was composed of cDNA or gDNA derived from T cells, B-cell-depleted T cells, or PBMCs. Deeply sampled blood TCRbeta repertoires from subjects exposed to, actively infected with, or recovered from COVID-19 were included in the dataset. The repertoires were released in a freely available public database intended as a resource for research on the immune response to SARS-CoV-2. The samples were drawn from the first 160 participants of the ongoing ImmuneRACE study and from 950 to 1,500 subjects provided by 6 global collaborators. Sample metadata almost always included a de-identified subject ID, COVID-19 status, age in years and sex. HLA class I and class II types, where available, came from metadata supplied by the sample provider rather than from assay-based typing.

Enrolling through a virtual design, the prospective study's participants ranged in age from roughly 18 to 95 years and lived across approximately 25 United States geographic areas. Cohort assignment in the prospective study relied on participant-reported clinical history from a screening survey and a study questionnaire. Exposed participants had been in contact with someone with a PCR-confirmed or clinician-diagnosed COVID-19 case within 2 weeks of study entry. In the prospective study, whole blood, serum and a nasopharyngeal or oropharyngeal swab were collected from each participant by mobile phlebotomists. Prospective study participants could optionally give additional blood draws and questionnaires over an approximately 2-month period. Before DNA extraction, prospective study blood samples were shipped either frozen or at room temperature. The paper's findings and limits, for the study overall: Clinical and demographic metadata were provided uncurated, with the amount varying by source and participant.

TCRbeta CDR3 regions were amplified from genomic DNA using the immunoSEQ Assay, a bias-controlled multiplex PCR. From the authors' description of their analysis: The number of nucleated cells in each sample was estimated from the amplification of reference gene primers within the assay. Sequence reads were collapsed and filtered to measure the absolute abundance of every unique TCRbeta CDR3 rearrangement. For each sample, productive Simpson clonality was calculated as the square root of Simpson's diversity index over productive rearrangements. TCRdb retrieved this table from immuneACCESS and kept in-frame rearrangements only. Not all clones are present; in checked studies, unresolved V genes account for under half, and no reason is known for the remainder. V and J calls and clone size are copied from that table; D and trimming were computed from the DNA. Within this sample are 250,000 to 300,000 clones, with roughly 85% of them counted one time only. 5% of the sample is held by the ten biggest clonotypes.

Concerning this clone itself: Its antigen is still unknown. It has no much larger one-base neighbor in the sample; base qualities were not kept.

The sequence was collected from a man aged 40-49 years who had been exposed to COVID-19. The sample taken for sequencing was PBMCs or T cells enriched from blood (not recorded which).

The CDR3 reads as follows: CASSVGPSYEQYF. The DNA reads TGTGCCAGCAGCGTGGGGCCTTCCTACGAGCAGTACTTC. The rearrangement combines TRBV9 with TRBJ2-7; TRBD1 is perhaps the D gene, given 5 matching bases. The junction carries 7 bases between V and J, which are trimmed by 2 bases and 1 base respectively. The CDR3 holds 13 amino acids from the cysteine to the phenylalanine. The CDR3 DNA has 39 bases and is translated from base 1. The germline V gene encodes CDR1 SGDLS and CDR2 YYNGEE.